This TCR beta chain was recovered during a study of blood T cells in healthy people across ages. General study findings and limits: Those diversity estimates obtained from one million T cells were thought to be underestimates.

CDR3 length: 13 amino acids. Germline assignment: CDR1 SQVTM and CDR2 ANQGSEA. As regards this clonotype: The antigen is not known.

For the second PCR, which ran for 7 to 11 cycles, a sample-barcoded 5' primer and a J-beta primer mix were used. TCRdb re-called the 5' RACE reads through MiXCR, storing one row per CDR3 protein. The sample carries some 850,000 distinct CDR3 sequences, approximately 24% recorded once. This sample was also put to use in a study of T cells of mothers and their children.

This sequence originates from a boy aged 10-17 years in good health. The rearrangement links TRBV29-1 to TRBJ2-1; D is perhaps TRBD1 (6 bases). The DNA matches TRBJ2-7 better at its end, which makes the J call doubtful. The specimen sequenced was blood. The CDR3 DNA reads TGCAGCGTTGAGGACAGCGAGCCCTACGAGCAGTACTTC. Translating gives CSVEDSEPYEQYF.